This T cell receptor (beta chain) came from a study of blood T cell repertoires in COVID-19. Turning to the study itself: The analysed material was cDNA or gDNA that came from T cells, B-cell-depleted T cells, or PBMCs.

The CDR3 sequence is 15 residues long. With V trimmed by 5 bases and J by 2 bases, 7 bases remained unmatched. The germline gives CDR1 SNHLY, CDR2 FYNNEI. In the original processing: Reference gene primers were amplified, and this amplification served to estimate nucleated cell counts. The assay was immunoSEQ multiplex PCR, and TCRdb's table has in-frame clones only and misses some. D and trimming come from the DNA, and the V and J calls and clone size come from that table. The sample has some 120,000 clones, approximately 81% seen once; the top ten hold approximately 1.5%. Sequences were obtained from peripheral blood. The receptor comes from a man in his forties or fifties with acute or convalescent COVID-19. The V call is TRBV2, the J call TRBJ2-7; 9 bases fit TRBD1. In DNA form, the CDR3 reads TGTGCCAGCAGTAGAAACGGACAGGGGCCCTACGAGCAGTACTTC. It specifies CASSRNGQGPYEQYF.